One T cell receptor beta chain is described in this entry. The table lists this clonotype with many counts. There is no known antigen for this receptor. Base qualities are not at hand, and no much larger clone is one base apart. The meaning of the sample's time point label: newly diagnosed GD, antithyroid drugs for less than 3 months. For both TCR sequencing and RNA sequencing, RNA was extracted from PBMCs using TRIzol. The diagnosis of Graves' disease was made according to American Thyroid Association guidelines. Patients for the study were recruited at an endocrinology department in Xi'an, China. Each patient gave approximately 9.7 milliliters of peripheral blood, collected in an EDTA anticoagulant tube. PBMCs were isolated by Ficoll Paque Plus density gradient separation without further T cell sorting. An Agilent 2100 Bioanalyzer and agarose gel were used to check RNA quality, and a NanoDrop 2000 was used to measure RNA concentration.

Receptor amplification or capture employed multiplex PCR. TCRdb records Illumina HiSeq 4000 as the sequencer. To build TCR beta libraries, CDR3 regions were amplified by Arm-PCR using iRepertoire HTBI primers. Before sequencing, the PCR products underwent gel purification. Processing in the source paper ran as follows. Across samples, roughly 60 TRBV and roughly 13 TRBJ segments were identified and used for gene usage analysis of CDR3 amino acid clonotypes. COPE and FqMerger were used to merge the filtered high-quality paired reads into contigs. BLAST was used to align contigs to IMGT TRBV, TRBD and TRBJ reference genes, and CDR3 was defined according to IMGT. Any clonotype with a frequency above 0.1% was counted as a highly expanded clone. Repertoire diversity was measured by Shannon entropy, and V-J evenness by the Gini coefficient. A clonotype found in more than one individual was treated as public. TCRdb trimmed the raw reads at Q25, called clones with MiXCR and kept productive beta chains. Under each unique CDR3 protein, matching rows form one entry showing the most common genes and DNA. The V and J calls were not made by the authors but by TCRdb's processing. The sample table shows some 450,000 distinct CDR3 sequences, and 16% are seen once. The top ten clones comprise about 10% of the sample.

The sample originates from a study of regulatory T cells in long-lasting Graves disease (dated by TCRdb to about 2021). For the study in its entirety: Newly diagnosed Graves' disease patients had taken antithyroid drugs for less than 3 months. Patients with persistent Graves' disease were compared with patients with newly diagnosed Graves' disease using TCR sequencing and RNA sequencing of peripheral blood. The study was conducted in China and was registered as a clinical trial. A total of roughly 33 samples were covered by TCR sequencing, comprising some 13 persistent and approximately 20 newly diagnosed Graves' disease patients. The paper's findings and limits, for the study overall: Because the primary lesion, thyroid tissue, could not be accessed, the study looked at peripheral blood alone. Patients with persistent disease shared more public clonotypes (about 3,000) than newly diagnosed patients did (roughly 970). Lower TCR Shannon entropy and fewer highly expanded clones were observed in persistent Graves' disease patients than in newly diagnosed patients, which suggested clonal expansion. As a limitation, the authors acknowledged that the small sample size may reduce accuracy. Sequencing and analysis were limited to the TCR beta chain. Preferential use of TRBV28, TRBJ1-2 and TRBJ2-5 was observed in persistent disease, whereas TRBV20-1 and TRBJ2-1 were favored in newly diagnosed disease.

From V the trimming removes 7 bases and from J it removes 11 bases, while the gene matches leave 10 bases of the junction unaccounted for. The CDR3 has 12 amino acids, counting the end cysteine and phenylalanine. This entry keeps only the CDR3 DNA: 36 bases, framed from base 1. A further study also used this sample, focusing on T cells in Graves' hyperthyroidism and ophthalmopathy. The second study's authors report: Stable Graves' hyperthyroidism was defined as no progression to ophthalmopathy during 18 months of follow-up. The hyperthyroidism patients were between 18 and 65 years old and newly diagnosed, with a disease duration of less than 2 months. Patients with uncontrolled infections, other autoimmune diseases, pregnancy or lactation were excluded. Diagnoses were based on clinical symptoms, serum thyroxine and TRAb, thyroid ultrasound and orbital computed tomography. A first-round RT-PCR of the TCR CDR3 used the HTBI primer set with the Qiagen OneStep RT-PCR kit. Most expanded thyroid clonotypes (frequency above 0.001) were also detected in blood, suggesting blood repertoires may reflect thyroid immune responses. A 13 V-J signature model separated ophthalmopathy from stable hyperthyroidism, with 87.88% sensitivity and roughly 81% specificity in cross-validation and 80%/75% in testing. In validation, progression to ophthalmopathy was predicted by the model with 55% to 71% sensitivity and under 85% specificity, a median of approximately 6.5 months before onset. A discovery cohort of about 95 patients, 43 with Graves' ophthalmopathy and approximately 55 with stable Graves' hyperthyroidism, was used to find distinguishing TCR V-J signatures. Prospective prediction of ophthalmopathy was tested in an independent validation cohort consisting of roughly 19 hyperthyroidism patients and approximately 16 patients who later progressed to ophthalmopathy. The 75 to 100 discovery patients were divided at random into training and test sets in a 7:3 ratio. Thyroid tissue and blood T-cell repertoires from roughly six Graves' hyperthyroidism patients were also compared in the study. Once sampling was done, hyperthyroidism patients were given methimazole at a starting dose of 30 mg daily, whereas ophthalmopathy patients were given high-dose intravenous methylprednisolone. Libraries were constructed in a second round of multiplex PCR, after which size selection and purification were carried out. Paired-end sequencing of the libraries was performed with 100 bp reads on an Illumina HiSeq2000. SOAPnuke was used to process the raw data, with reads discarded if the reads contained adapters or uncalled bases, had a mean Phred below 15, or lacked an exact constant-primer or identifier match. High-quality paired reads were merged with COPE v1.2.5, and unique nucleotide sequences were defined as clonotypes. MiTCR v1.1 was used to align the clonotypes against IMGT TRBV, TRBD and TRBJ reference segments. Analysis was restricted to V-J combinations with a frequency above 0.0001, which covered roughly 99% of repertoires. The TCS score was defined as F50 (clonal expansion) divided by E x V (chaos), with BLOSUM62-based TCRdist calculated between CDR3 peptides within each V-J. Welch's t-statistics and random forest reduced around 510 V-J features to some 14, which were used in a naive Bayes classifier (R e1071). No statistical method was used to fix the sample size in advance, and group allocation was not hidden from the investigators. According to the paper, TCR Vbeta CDR3 sequencing was carried out on about 140 peripheral blood samples, which came from more than 40 ophthalmopathy, some 73 hyperthyroidism and some 17 progressor patients.

This sample comprised peripheral blood mononuclear cells (PBMCs), obtained at new diagnosis, from a patient treated with antithyroid drugs. Recombination connected TRBV12-3 or TRBV12-4 to TRBJ2-7; TRBD2 lines up with 8 middle nucleotides. This sequence originates from a woman younger than 45 with Graves disease. Donor details come from another sample of the same person, matched by shared clones. This receptor carries the CDR3 CASTLGLEEKYF. The nucleotide sequence is TGTGCCAGCACCCTGGGACTAGAGGAAAAGTACTTC.